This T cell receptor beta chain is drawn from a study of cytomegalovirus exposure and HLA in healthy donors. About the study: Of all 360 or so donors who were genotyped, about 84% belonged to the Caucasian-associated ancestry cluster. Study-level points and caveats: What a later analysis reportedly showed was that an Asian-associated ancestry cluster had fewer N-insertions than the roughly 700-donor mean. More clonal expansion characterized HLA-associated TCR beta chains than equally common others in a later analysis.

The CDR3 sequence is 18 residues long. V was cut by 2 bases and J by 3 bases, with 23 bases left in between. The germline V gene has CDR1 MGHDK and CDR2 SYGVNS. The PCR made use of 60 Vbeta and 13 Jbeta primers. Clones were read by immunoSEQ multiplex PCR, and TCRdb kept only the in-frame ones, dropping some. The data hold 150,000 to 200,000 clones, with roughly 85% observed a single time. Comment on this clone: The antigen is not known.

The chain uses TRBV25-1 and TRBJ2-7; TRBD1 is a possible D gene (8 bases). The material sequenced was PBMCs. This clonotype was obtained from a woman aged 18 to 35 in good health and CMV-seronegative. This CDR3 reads CASSETGRRETGVYEQYF. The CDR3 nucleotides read TGTGCCAGCAGTGAAACAGGACGGCGGGAGACAGGGGTCTACGAGCAGTACTTC.